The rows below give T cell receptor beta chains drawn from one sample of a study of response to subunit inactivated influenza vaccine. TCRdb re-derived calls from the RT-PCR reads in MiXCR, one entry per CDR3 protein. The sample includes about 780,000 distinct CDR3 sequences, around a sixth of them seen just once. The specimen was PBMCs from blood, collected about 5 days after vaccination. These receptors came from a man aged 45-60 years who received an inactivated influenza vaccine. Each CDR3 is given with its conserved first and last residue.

CDR3 protein: CAISEGLVNEQFF; J gene: TRBJ2-1; V gene: TRBV10-3
CDR3 protein: CASSSGALAAEQFF; J gene: TRBJ2-1; V gene: TRBV7-9
CDR3 protein: CAISESGPQGSGTQYF; J gene: TRBJ2-5; V gene: TRBV10-3
CDR3 protein: CASSQEGSNQPQHF; J gene: TRBJ1-5; V gene: TRBV4-1
CDR3 protein: CSAPAVGGKNTGELFF; J gene: TRBJ2-2; V gene: TRBV20-1
CDR3 protein: CATFGGSSYNEQFF; J gene: TRBJ2-1; V gene: TRBV6-1
CDR3 protein: CASKVGDRYNEQFF; J gene: TRBJ2-1; V gene: TRBV4-1
CDR3 protein: CSARQIGMNTEAFF; J gene: TRBJ1-1; V gene: TRBV20-1
CDR3 protein: CATARGIRNTEAFF; J gene: TRBJ1-1; V gene: TRBV2
CDR3 protein: CASSDRVWKTQYF; J gene: TRBJ2-5; V gene: TRBV6-1
CDR3 protein: CASSESGHPNNSPLHF; J gene: TRBJ1-6; V gene: TRBV6-1
CDR3 protein: CASSLEAGGPETQYF; J gene: TRBJ2-5; V gene: TRBV7-9
CDR3 protein: CASSLFQWLSSYNEQFF; J gene: TRBJ2-1; V gene: TRBV11-2
CDR3 protein: CATSRDPPSGRAYEQYF; J gene: TRBJ2-7; V gene: TRBV15
CDR3 protein: CASSPQQGSAQYF; J gene: TRBJ2-3; V gene: TRBV3-1
CDR3 protein: CASSLSGVTGANVLTF; J gene: TRBJ2-6; V gene: TRBV12-3/TRBV12-4
CDR3 protein: CASSFERAGFGHPFF; J gene: TRBJ2-1; V gene: TRBV7-9
CDR3 protein: CASGQGHEQYF; J gene: TRBJ2-7; V gene: TRBV10-2
CDR3 protein: CASSQAGHYRWGQFF; J gene: TRBJ2-1; V gene: TRBV4-3
CDR3 protein: CASSQDWGGGGPPYNEQFF; J gene: TRBJ2-1; V gene: TRBV4-3
CDR3 protein: CSASSGQGISGANVLTF; J gene: TRBJ2-6; V gene: TRBV20-1
CDR3 protein: CASSTPKGTNTQYF; J gene: TRBJ2-3; V gene: TRBV7-2
CDR3 protein: CASSQGSPRGALYGYTF; J gene: TRBJ1-2; V gene: TRBV4-1
CDR3 protein: CASSFVLHNEQFF; J gene: TRBJ2-1; V gene: TRBV12-3/TRBV12-4
CDR3 protein: CATSDSISGSSYNEQFF; J gene: TRBJ2-1; V gene: TRBV24-1
CDR3 protein: CASSLRLRTETDTQYF; J gene: TRBJ2-3; V gene: TRBV7-2
CDR3 protein: CATSPQDRRGPEQYF; J gene: TRBJ2-7; V gene: TRBV15
CDR3 protein: CAWSALGLGENQPQHF; J gene: TRBJ1-5; V gene: TRBV30
CDR3 protein: CASSLKGSDEQYF; J gene: TRBJ2-7; V gene: TRBV7-6
CDR3 protein: CASTPETASYEQYF; J gene: TRBJ2-7; V gene: TRBV6-2/TRBV6-3
CDR3 protein: CASTSGTNTGELFF; J gene: TRBJ2-2; V gene: TRBV12-3/TRBV12-4